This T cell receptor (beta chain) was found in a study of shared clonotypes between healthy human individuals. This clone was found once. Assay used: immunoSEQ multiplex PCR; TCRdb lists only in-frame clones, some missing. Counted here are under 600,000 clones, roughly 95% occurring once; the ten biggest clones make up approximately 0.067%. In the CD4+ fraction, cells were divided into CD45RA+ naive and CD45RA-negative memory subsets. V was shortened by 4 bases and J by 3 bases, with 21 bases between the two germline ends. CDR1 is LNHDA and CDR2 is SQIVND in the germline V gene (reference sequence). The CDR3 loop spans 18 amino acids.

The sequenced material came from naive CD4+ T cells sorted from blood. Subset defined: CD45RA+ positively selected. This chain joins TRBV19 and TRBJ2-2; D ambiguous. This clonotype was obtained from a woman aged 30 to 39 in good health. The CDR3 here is CASSTARLSPSDTGELFF. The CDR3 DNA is TGTGCCAGTAGTACGGCCCGGTTAAGTCCCAGTGACACCGGGGAGCTGTTTTTT.